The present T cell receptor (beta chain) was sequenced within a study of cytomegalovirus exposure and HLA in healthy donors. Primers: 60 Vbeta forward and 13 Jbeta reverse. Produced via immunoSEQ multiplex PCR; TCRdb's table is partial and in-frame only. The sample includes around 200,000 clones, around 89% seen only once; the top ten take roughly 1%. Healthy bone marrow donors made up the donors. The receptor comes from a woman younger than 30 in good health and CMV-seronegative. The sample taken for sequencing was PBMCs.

The CDR3 protein is CASKGQGVYEQYF. DNA for the CDR3: TGTGCCAGCAAGGGACAGGGTGTCTACGAGCAGTACTTC. The rearrangement joins TRBV27 to TRBJ2-7; 9 bases are shared with TRBD1. This CDR3 has 13 amino acids. The J segment lost 3 bases and the V segment lost 7 bases, leaving 4 bases of the junction unmatched. Germline V gene lookup returns CDR1 MNHEY and CDR2 SMNVEV (reference sequence).